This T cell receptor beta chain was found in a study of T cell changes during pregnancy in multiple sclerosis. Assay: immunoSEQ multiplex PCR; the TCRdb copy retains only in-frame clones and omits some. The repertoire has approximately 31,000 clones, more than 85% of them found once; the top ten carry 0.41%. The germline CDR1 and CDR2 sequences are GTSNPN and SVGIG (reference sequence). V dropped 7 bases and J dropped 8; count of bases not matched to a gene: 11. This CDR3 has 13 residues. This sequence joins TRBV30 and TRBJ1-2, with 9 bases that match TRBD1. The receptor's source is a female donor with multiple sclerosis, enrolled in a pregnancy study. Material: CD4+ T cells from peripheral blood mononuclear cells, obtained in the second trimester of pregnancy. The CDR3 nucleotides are TGTGCCTCGAACAGGGGGCGCGTTTCCGGCTACACCTTC. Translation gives CASNRGRVSGYTF.